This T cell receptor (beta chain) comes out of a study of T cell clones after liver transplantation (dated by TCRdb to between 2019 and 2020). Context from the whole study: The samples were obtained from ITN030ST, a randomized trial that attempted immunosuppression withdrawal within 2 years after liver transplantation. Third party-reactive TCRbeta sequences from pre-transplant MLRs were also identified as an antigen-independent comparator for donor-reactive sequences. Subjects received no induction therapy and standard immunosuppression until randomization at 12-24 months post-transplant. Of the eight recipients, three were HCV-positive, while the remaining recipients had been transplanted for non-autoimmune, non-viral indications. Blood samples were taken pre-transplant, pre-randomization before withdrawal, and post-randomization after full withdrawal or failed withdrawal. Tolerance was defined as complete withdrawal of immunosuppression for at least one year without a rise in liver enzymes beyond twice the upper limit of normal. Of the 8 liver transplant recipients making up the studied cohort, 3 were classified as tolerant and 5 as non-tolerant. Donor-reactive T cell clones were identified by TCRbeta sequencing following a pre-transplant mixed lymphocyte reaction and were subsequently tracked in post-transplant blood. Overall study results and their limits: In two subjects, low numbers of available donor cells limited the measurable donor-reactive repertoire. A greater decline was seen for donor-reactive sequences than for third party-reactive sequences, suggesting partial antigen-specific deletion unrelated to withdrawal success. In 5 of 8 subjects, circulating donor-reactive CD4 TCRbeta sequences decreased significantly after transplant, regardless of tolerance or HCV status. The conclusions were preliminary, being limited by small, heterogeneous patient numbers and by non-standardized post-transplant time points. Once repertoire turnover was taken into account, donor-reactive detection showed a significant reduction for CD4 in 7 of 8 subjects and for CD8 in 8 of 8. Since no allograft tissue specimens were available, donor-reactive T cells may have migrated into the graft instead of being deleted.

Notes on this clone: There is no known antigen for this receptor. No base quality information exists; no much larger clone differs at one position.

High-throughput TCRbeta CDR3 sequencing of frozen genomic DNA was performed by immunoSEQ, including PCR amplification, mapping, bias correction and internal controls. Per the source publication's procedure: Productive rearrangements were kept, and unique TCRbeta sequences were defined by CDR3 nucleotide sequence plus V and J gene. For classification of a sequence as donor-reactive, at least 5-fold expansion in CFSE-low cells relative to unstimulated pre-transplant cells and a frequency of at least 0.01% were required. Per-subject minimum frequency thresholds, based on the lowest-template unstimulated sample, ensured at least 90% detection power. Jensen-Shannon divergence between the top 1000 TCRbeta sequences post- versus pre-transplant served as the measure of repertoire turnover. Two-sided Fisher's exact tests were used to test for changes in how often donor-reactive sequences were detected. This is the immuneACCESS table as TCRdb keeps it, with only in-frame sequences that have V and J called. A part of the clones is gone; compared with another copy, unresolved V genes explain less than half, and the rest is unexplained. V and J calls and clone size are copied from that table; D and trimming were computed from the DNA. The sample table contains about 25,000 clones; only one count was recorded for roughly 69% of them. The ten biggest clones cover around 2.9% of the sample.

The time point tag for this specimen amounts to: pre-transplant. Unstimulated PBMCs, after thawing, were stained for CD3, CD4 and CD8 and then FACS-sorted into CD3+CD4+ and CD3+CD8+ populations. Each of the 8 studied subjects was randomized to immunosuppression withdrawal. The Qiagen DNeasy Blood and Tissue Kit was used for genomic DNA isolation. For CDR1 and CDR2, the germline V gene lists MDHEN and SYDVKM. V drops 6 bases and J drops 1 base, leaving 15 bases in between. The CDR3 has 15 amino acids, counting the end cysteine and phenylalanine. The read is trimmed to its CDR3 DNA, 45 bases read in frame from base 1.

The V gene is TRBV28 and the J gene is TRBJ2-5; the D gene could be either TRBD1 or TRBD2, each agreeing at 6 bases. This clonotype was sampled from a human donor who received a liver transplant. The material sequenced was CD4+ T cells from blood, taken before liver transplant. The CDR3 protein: CASSRGWGAQETQYF. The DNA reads TGTGCCAGCAGCCGGGGTTGGGGGGCCCAAGAGACCCAGTACTTC. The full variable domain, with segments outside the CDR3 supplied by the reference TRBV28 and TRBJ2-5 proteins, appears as DVKVTQSSRYLVKRTGEKVFLECVQDMDHENMFWYRQDPGLGLRLIYFSYDVKMKEKGDIPEGYSVSREKKERFSLILESASTNQTSMYLCASSRGWGAQETQYFGPGTRLLVL.